Each of the 30 T cell receptor beta chains below was sequenced from the same sample in a study of blood T cells in healthy people across ages. Sample-barcoded 5' priming and a J-beta primer mix drove a second PCR of 7 to 11 cycles. TCRdb used MiXCR to reprocess the 5' RACE reads, holding one entry per CDR3 protein. Of approximately 1,100,000 distinct CDR3 sequences in the sample, 40% to 55% were seen once. The specimen sequenced was blood. Receptors originate from a woman aged 60-75 years in good health.

The rearrangement joins TRBV15 to TRBJ2-7; D gene ambiguous. The CDR3 sequence is 14 residues long. V was pared by 2 bases and J by 0 bases, with 8 bases between. Germline loops: CDR1 LNHNV, CDR2 YYDKDF (reference sequence). The CDR3 reads CATSRQPGSYEQYF. CDR3 sequence (DNA): TGTGCCACCAGCAGACAGCCAGGCTCCTACGAGCAGTACTTC.

The chain carries TRBV20-1 and TRBJ2-7; D is unclear. The CDR3 length is 15 residues. Germline V gives CDR1 DFQATT, CDR2 SNEGSKA (reference sequence). V was cut by 5 bases and J by 3 bases, with 20 bases left in between. The CDR3 coding sequence is TGCAGTGCTTTTAGTCCGCTAGGGCAATACTACGAGCAGTACTTC. This codes for CSAFSPLGQYYEQYF.

Turning to this clonotype: Germline is not matched at one junction end, which may reflect a read error. This sequence joins TRBV9 and TRBJ2-5; 7 bases agree with TRBD1. The CDR3 has 16 residues. Germline V gene data show CDR1 as SGDLS and CDR2 as YYNGEE. CDR3 coding DNA: TGTGCCGGCAGCGTCAGAACAGGGGCCTTACAAGAGACCCAGTACTTC. Amino acid sequence: CAGSVRTGALQETQYF.

The rearrangement uses TRBV7-3 and TRBJ2-3, with TRBD2 identical over 8 bases. With V trimmed by 5 bases and J by 2 bases, 6 bases remained unmatched. Germline-derived CDR1 and CDR2 are SGHTA and FQGTGA. CDR3 size: 15 residues. In DNA, the CDR3 is TGTGCCAGCAGCCCTCGGGGGGGGATCACAGATACGCAGTATTTT. As protein: CASSPRGGITDTQYF.

The chain uses TRBV3-1 and TRBJ2-1, with 10 bases matching TRBD2. Germline CDR1 LGHDT, CDR2 YNNKEL (reference sequence). The V gene end was trimmed by 0 bases and the J gene end by 15 bases; junction bases not matched to a gene: 14. The length of the CDR3 is 16 residues. The CDR3 region has the DNA TGTGCCAGCAGCCAAGAATTGGCTAGCGGGAGCCCCACCCGGTTCTTC. Protein product: CASSQELASGSPTRFF.

CDR3 region: CASRPGGGHYNEQFF. The CDR3 DNA follows: TGTGCCAGCAGGCCGGGGGGAGGGCACTACAATGAGCAGTTCTTC. The gene calls are TRBV3-1 and TRBJ2-1; the match to TRBD2 covers 7 bases. The CDR3 runs 15 residues. Trimming at V came to 6 bases and at J to 3 bases, leaving 8 bases not matched to a gene. Germline CDR1 LGHDT, CDR2 YNNKEL (reference sequence).

V usage is TRBV20-1 and J usage is TRBJ1-1; TRBD1 is a possible D gene (5 bases). Germline CDR1 is DFQATT and CDR2 is SNEGSKA (reference sequence). The CDR3 runs 18 residues. With 3 bases removed from V and 1 base from J, the gap between germline ends came to 24 bases. Here the CDR3 DNA reads TGCAGTGCTAGCCGAAACCTCCCCGCCCCTAGGGGGAACACTGAAGCTTTCTTT. It encodes CSASRNLPAPRGNTEAFF.

The J gene is TRBJ2-3, the V gene TRBV2; D is uncertain. Germline V gene data show CDR1 as SNHLY and CDR2 as FYNNEI. The CDR3 is 11 amino acids. V gave up 6 bases and J gave up 7 bases, with 8 bases separating them. The CDR3 sequence is CASRLKNTQYF. The CDR3 DNA reads as TGTGCCAGCAGGCTCAAAAATACGCAGTATTTT.

This clonotype was seen once. The rearrangement links TRBV2 to TRBJ2-3; TRBD2 agrees at 8 bases. There are 14 residues in the CDR3. V gave up 8 bases and J gave up 5 bases; unmatched junction bases: 9. The germline CDR1 and CDR2 sequences are SNHLY and FYNNEI. The chain's CDR3 is CASVKAGEVDTQYF. The CDR3 DNA reads as TGTGCCAGCGTCAAAGCGGGAGAAGTAGATACGCAGTATTTT.

This chain links TRBV7-2 with TRBJ1-5, with TRBD1 matching 10 bases. The ends lost 0 bases at V and 4 bases at J; junction bases unmatched: 12. The CDR3 loop spans 19 amino acids. Germline V gives CDR1 SGHTA, CDR2 FQGNSA. The CDR3 reads CASSLANRLVGQGNQPQHF. As DNA, the CDR3 is TGTGCCAGCAGCTTAGCGAATCGTTTGGTGGGACAGGGGAATCAGCCCCAGCATTTT.

This chain connects TRBV3-1 to TRBJ1-6, with D possibly being TRBD1 (6 bases). There are 16 residues in the CDR3. Trimming left V 3 bases short and J 10 bases short, with 19 bases between. CDR1 is LGHDT and CDR2 is YNNKEL in the germline V gene (reference sequence). CDR3 in DNA: TGTGCCAGCAGCCAGGGCCATCCACAGGGTCGGTCACCCCTCCACTTT. Translated, it gives CASSQGHPQGRSPLHF.

This clonotype occurred many times. The chain couples TRBV12-3 or TRBV12-4 to TRBJ2-4, with D uncertain. V dropped 5 bases and J dropped 0 bases, with 8 bases sitting between them. CDR3 length: 14 residues. The CDR3 DNA follows: TGTGCCAGCAGTCCATCGCAAGCCAAAAACATTCAGTACTTC. This encodes CASSPSQAKNIQYF.

Many counts were recorded for this clonotype. The chain uses TRBV7-8 and TRBJ2-5; 10 bases line up with TRBD1. The CDR3 length is 14 residues. Per germline, CDR1 SGHVS and CDR2 FQNEAQ. The junction had 3 bases not matched to a gene; V was cut back by 3 bases and J by 5 bases. The CDR3 DNA sequence: TGTGCCAGCAGCTTTGACAGGGGGCTGGAGACCCAGTACTTC. Translating it yields CASSFDRGLETQYF.

A remark on this clonotype: A read error is possible here, since a much larger clone lies one base away. This chain links TRBV6-5 with TRBJ2-5; TRBD1 might be the D (5 bases). Matching the DNA end better, TRBJ2-7 makes the J call doubtful. From germline, CDR1 is MNHEY and CDR2 SVGAGI. This CDR3 region has 14 residues. The CDR3 loop is CACSITGSAYEQYF. The CDR3 nucleotides are TGTGCCTGCAGTATCACAGGTTCTGCCTACGAGCAGTACTTC.

This clonotype was observed many times. The gene calls are TRBV2 and TRBJ2-7; the match to TRBD1 covers 9 bases. The germline V gene encodes CDR1 SNHLY and CDR2 FYNNEI. CDR3 length: 15 residues. Trimming took 2 bases from V and 4 from J; bases not matched to a gene: 6. CDR3 region: CASSEWGQGGYEQYF. CDR3 sequence (DNA): TGTGCCAGCAGTGAATGGGGACAGGGTGGATACGAGCAGTACTTC.

This clonotype was seen a few times. This chain links TRBV20-1 with TRBJ2-3; TRBD2 agrees at 7 bases. The ends lost 6 bases at V and 3 bases at J; junction bases unmatched: 12. This CDR3 has 15 amino acids. CDR1 and CDR2 from the germline V gene are DFQATT and SNEGSKA (reference sequence). The CDR3 reads CSAEYRAGETDTQYF. The CDR3 nucleotides are TGCAGTGCCGAGTATAGGGCGGGAGAAACAGATACGCAGTATTTT.

V and J are TRBV27 and TRBJ2-3; D is undetermined. The germline V gene encodes CDR1 MNHEY and CDR2 SMNVEV (reference sequence). V lost 3 bases and J 2 bases, leaving 9 bases between the germline ends. CDR3 length: 14 residues. DNA for the CDR3: TGTGCCAGCAGTTTCGCGGCCTCCACAGATACGCAGTATTTT. Its translation: CASSFAASTDTQYF.

As DNA, the CDR3 is TGTGCCACCAGGCGAGCGGGAGAGAGCTCCTACAATGAGCAGTTCTTC. It is translated as CATRRAGESSYNEQFF. The chain joins TRBV15 to TRBJ2-1; 8 bases align to TRBD2. CDR3 length: 16 amino acids. V lost 6 bases, J lost 0 bases, and 7 bases stayed unmatched. The V gene's germline CDR1 is LNHNV and CDR2 YYDKDF (reference sequence).

The chain has TRBV27 and TRBJ2-1; D gene ambiguous. This CDR3 has 12 amino acids. Deletions cut 4 bases from V and 9 bases from J, with 10 bases between. Per the germline V gene, CDR1 is MNHEY and CDR2 is SMNVEV (reference sequence). CDR3 region: CASSSRIGEQFF. Written as DNA, the CDR3 is TGTGCCAGCAGTTCGCGCATCGGTGAGCAGTTCTTC.

V gene TRBV20-1 combines with J gene TRBJ2-7; TRBD1 matches 8 bases. Germline CDR1 reads DFQATT; CDR2 reads SNEGSKA (reference sequence). The length of the CDR3 is 14 residues. V was clipped by 6 bases and J by 1 base; unmatched bases: 8. CDR3 bases: TGCAGTGCGACGGACAGGGCGATTTCCTACGAGCAGTACTTC. This codes for CSATDRAISYEQYF.

The V call is TRBV12-3 or TRBV12-4, the J call TRBJ1-2, with unresolved D. Trimming cost V 6 bases and J 1 base, with 9 bases left between them. The CDR3 length is 13 residues. DNA of the CDR3: TGTGCCAGCAGCCTGGGGATTAACTATGGCTACACCTTC. It encodes CASSLGINYGYTF.

The V and J genes are TRBV11-2 and TRBJ2-5; tentative D call: TRBD2 (6 bases). This CDR3 contains 15 residues. The V end lost 5 bases, the J end lost 1 base, and 14 bases lay between the germline ends. The germline CDR1 and CDR2 sequences are SGHAT and FQNNGV. CDR3 region: CASSIQLAFQETQYF. CDR3 nucleotides: TGTGCCAGCAGCATACAACTAGCCTTCCAAGAGACCCAGTACTTC.

This chain uses TRBV5-1 with TRBJ1-4; 7 nucleotides align to TRBD1. This CDR3 comprises 13 residues. V lost 4 bases to trimming and J lost 5 bases; unmatched junction nucleotides: 2. CDR1 is SGHRS and CDR2 is YFSETQ in the germline V gene. CDR3 bases: TGCGCCAGCAGCGGGGGACAGAATGAAAAACTGTTTTTT. It codes for CASSGGQNEKLFF.

Only a few counts were recorded for this clonotype. This chain links TRBV5-1 with TRBJ2-5; 7 nucleotides line up with TRBD1. Per germline, CDR1 SGHRS and CDR2 YFSETQ. This CDR3 comprises 16 residues. Trimming cost V 3 bases and J 2 bases; bases outside gene matches: 10. Written as DNA, the CDR3 is TGCGCCAGCAGCTATCTCTCGGGACAGCCACAAGAGACCCAGTACTTC. It translates to CASSYLSGQPQETQYF.

This clonotype has just a few counts. V usage is TRBV9 and J usage is TRBJ2-3; 14 bases map to TRBD2. The J segment lost 4 bases and the V segment lost 2 bases, leaving 3 bases of the junction unmatched. In germline, CDR1 is SGDLS, CDR2 YYNGEE. The CDR3 length is 16 residues. The CDR3 DNA is TGTGCCAGCAGCGTGGGACTAGCGGGAGAGGCAGATACGCAGTATTTT. It is translated as CASSVGLAGEADTQYF.

The V call is TRBV11-2, the J call TRBJ2-7, with 12 nucleotides matching TRBD2. Germline values: CDR1 SGHAT, CDR2 FQNNGV. The CDR3 runs to 20 residues. With 1 base clipped from V and 7 bases from J, the junction kept 20 bases outside the gene matches. The CDR3 region is CASSLASGRALASPYNEQYF. DNA for the CDR3: TGTGCCAGCAGCTTAGCTAGCGGGAGGGCCCTAGCAAGCCCCTACAATGAGCAGTACTTC.

This sequence joins TRBV5-1 and TRBJ2-1, with no clear D. V was clipped by 0 bases and J by 2 bases, with 12 bases between them. Germline lookup yields CDR1 SGHRS and CDR2 YFSETQ. CDR3 length: 16 amino acids. Here the CDR3 reads CASSLAGDSTYNEQFF. CDR3 nucleotide sequence: TGCGCCAGCAGCTTGGCAGGAGATAGCACCTACAATGAGCAGTTCTTC. Filled out from reference TRBV5-1 and TRBJ2-1, the complete variable domain reads KAGVTQTPRYLIKTRGQQVTLSCSPISGHRSVSWYQQTPGQGLQFLFEYFSETQRNKGNFPGRFSGRQFSNSRSEMNVSTLELGDSALYLCASSLAGDSTYNEQFFGPGTRLTVL.

V and J are TRBV7-6 and TRBJ2-1; D perhaps matches TRBD2 (6 bases). V shed 7 bases and J shed 2 bases, with 15 bases lying between them. CDR1 is SGHVS, CDR2 FNYEAQ, per germline. The CDR3 is 15 residues long. CDR3 loop: CASIQDSGTYNEQFF. In DNA form, the CDR3 reads TGTGCCAGCATCCAGGATAGCGGAACCTACAATGAGCAGTTCTTC.

This chain connects TRBV4-1 to TRBJ2-7; the match to TRBD2 covers 8 bases. Germline values: CDR1 MGHRA, CDR2 YSYEKL. The CDR3 is made up of 16 amino acids. The junction had 4 bases not matched to a gene; V was cut back by 0 bases and J by 0 bases. CDR3 amino acids: CASSQELAGLSYEQYF. The CDR3 coding sequence is TGCGCCAGCAGCCAAGAGCTAGCGGGCCTCTCCTACGAGCAGTACTTC.

CDR3 loop: CASSLGGAGGRTDTQYF. The CDR3 DNA reads TGTGCCAGCAGCTTAGGAGGGGCAGGGGGGCGCACAGATACGCAGTATTTT. The chain recombines TRBV7-2 with TRBJ2-3; tentative D call: TRBD1 (7 bases). The V and J ends lost 1 base and 1 base respectively, with 15 bases between them. The length of the CDR3 is 17 residues. Germline V CDR1 and CDR2: SGHTA, FQGNSA. Full variable domain (remainder filled in from reference TRBV7-2 and TRBJ2-3): GAGVSQSPSNKVTEKGKDVELRCDPISGHTALYWYRQSLGQGLEFLIYFQGNSAPDKSGLPSDRFSAERTGGSVSTLTIQRTQQEDSAVYLCASSLGGAGGRTDTQYFGPGTRLTVL.